These 2 T cell receptor beta chains were sequenced from one sample in a study of T cell changes during pregnancy in multiple sclerosis. The assay was immunoSEQ multiplex PCR, and TCRdb's table has in-frame clones only and misses some. The repertoire consists of some 37,000 clones, with more than 85% occurring once and the leading ten covering 9.5% to 13%. The specimen was CD8+ T cells from peripheral blood mononuclear cells, collected after pregnancy. The source is a female donor with multiple sclerosis, enrolled in a pregnancy study.

V is TRBV30 and J is TRBJ2-7, with a tentative D call TRBD2 (6 bases). Germline CDR1 GTSNPN, CDR2 SVGIG (reference sequence). The CDR3 has 11 residues. Trimming removed 3 bases at V and 6 bases at J, with 9 bases between. The CDR3 DNA sequence: TGTGCCTGGAGAGTTAGCGGCGAGCAGTACTTC. It is translated as CAWRVSGEQYF.

The chain combines TRBV27 with TRBJ2-7; D may be TRBD1 (5 bases). The CDR3 has 13 residues. V was trimmed by 4 bases and J by 4 bases, leaving 11 bases between them. CDR1 is MNHEY, CDR2 SMNVEV, per germline (reference sequence). This CDR3 reads CASSSIDSYEQYF. The CDR3 DNA reads TGTGCCAGCAGTTCGATCGACAGTTACGAGCAGTACTTC.